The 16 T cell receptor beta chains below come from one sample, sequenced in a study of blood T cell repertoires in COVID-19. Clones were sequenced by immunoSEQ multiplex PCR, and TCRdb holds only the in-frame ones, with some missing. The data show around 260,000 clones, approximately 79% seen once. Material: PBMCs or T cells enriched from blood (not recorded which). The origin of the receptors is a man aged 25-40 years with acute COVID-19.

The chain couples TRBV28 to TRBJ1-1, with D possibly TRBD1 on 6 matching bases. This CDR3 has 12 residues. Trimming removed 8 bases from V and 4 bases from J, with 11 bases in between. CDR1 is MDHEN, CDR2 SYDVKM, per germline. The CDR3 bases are TGTGCCAGCCGTCAGGGGCCCACTGAAGCTTTCTTT. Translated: CASRQGPTEAFF.

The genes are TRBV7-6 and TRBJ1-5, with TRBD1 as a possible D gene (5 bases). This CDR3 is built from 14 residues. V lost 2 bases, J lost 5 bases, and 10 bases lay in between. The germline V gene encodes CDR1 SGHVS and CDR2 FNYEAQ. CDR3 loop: CASSLLGADQPQHF. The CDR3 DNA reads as TGTGCCAGCAGCTTACTTGGGGCCGATCAGCCCCAGCATTTT. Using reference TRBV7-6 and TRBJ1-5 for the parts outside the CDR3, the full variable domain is GAGVSQSPRYKVTKRGQDVALRCDPISGHVSLYWYRQALGQGPEFLTYFNYEAQQDKSGLPNDRFSAERPEGSISTLTIQRTEQRDSAMYRCASSLLGADQPQHFGDGTRLSIL.

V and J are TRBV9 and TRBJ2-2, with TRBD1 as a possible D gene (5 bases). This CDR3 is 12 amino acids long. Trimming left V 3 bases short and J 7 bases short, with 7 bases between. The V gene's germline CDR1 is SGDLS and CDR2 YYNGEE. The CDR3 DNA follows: TGTGCCAGCAGCGAAGGGGTCGGGGAGCTGTTTTTT. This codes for CASSEGVGELFF.

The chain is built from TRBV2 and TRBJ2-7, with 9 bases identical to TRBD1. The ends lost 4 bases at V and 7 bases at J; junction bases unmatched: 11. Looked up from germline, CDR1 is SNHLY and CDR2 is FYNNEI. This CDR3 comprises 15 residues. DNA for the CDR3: TGTGCCAGCAGTGGGGACAGGGTCGCTGGGCAGGAGCAGTACGTC. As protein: CASSGDRVAGQEQYV.

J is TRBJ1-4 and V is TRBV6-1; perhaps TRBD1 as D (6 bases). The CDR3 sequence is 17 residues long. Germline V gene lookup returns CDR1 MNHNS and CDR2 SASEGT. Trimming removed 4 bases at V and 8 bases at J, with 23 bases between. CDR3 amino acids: CASSGIPGTREGEKLFF. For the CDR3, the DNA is TGTGCCAGCAGTGGAATCCCTGGGACACGGGAGGGGGAAAAACTGTTTTTT.

The DNA of the CDR3 is TGTGCCAGCAGTTTCTACGACAGGGGCAACAATGAGCAGTTCTTC. Translating it yields CASSFYDRGNNEQFF. The chain carries TRBV27 and TRBJ2-1; 8 bases align to TRBD1. The CDR3 consists of 15 residues. V trimming: 3 bases; J trimming: 5 bases; junction bases outside the gene matches: 6. Per germline, CDR1 MNHEY and CDR2 SMNVEV (reference sequence).

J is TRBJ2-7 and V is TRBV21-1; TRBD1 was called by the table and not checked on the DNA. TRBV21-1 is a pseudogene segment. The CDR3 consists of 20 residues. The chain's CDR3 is CASVRQYRSTKYRTEYEQYV. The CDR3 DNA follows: TGTGCCAGCGTTAGGCAATATAGATCAACGAAATATAGAACAGAGTACGAGCAGTACGTC.

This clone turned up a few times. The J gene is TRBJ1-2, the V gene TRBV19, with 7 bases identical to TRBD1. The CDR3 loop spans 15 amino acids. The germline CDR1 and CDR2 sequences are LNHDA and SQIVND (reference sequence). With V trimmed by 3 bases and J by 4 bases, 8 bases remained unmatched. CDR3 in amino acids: CASSMGTDSAYGYTF. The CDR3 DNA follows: TGTGCCAGTAGTATGGGGACAGACTCCGCCTATGGCTACACCTTC.

The CDR3 DNA sequence: TGTGCCAGCAGCCGGGACAGGGATTTCTATGGCTACACCTTC. Protein sequence: CASSRDRDFYGYTF. This sequence joins TRBV2 and TRBJ1-2; 9 bases map to TRBD1. J gave up 4 bases and V 6 bases, and 6 bases lay outside the gene matches. This CDR3 contains 14 residues. CDR1 is SNHLY and CDR2 is FYNNEI in the germline V gene.

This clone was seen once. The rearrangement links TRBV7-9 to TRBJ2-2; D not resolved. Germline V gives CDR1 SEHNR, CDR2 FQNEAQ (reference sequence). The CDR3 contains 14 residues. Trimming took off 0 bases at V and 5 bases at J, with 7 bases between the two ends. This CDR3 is CASSLALTTGELFF. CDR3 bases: TGTGCCAGCAGCTTAGCACTGACAACCGGGGAGCTGTTTTTT.

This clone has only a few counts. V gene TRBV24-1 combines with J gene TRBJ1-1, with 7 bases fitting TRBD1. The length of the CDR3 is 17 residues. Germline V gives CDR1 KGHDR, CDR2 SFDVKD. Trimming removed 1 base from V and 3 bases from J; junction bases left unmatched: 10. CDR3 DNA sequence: TGTGCCACCAGTGATTTACCGAGACCCGGACAGGACACTGAAGCTTTCTTT. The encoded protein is CATSDLPRPGQDTEAFF.

The DNA for the CDR3 is TGTGCCAGCAGCTCTAGCGGGACCACCACAGATACGCAGTATTTT. Amino acids: CASSSSGTTTDTQYF. The chain recombines TRBV7-3 with TRBJ2-3, with 9 bases matching TRBD2. The germline V gene has CDR1 SGHTA and CDR2 FQGTGA. The CDR3 is made up of 15 amino acids. Trimming took 4 bases from V and 2 from J; bases not matched to a gene: 4.

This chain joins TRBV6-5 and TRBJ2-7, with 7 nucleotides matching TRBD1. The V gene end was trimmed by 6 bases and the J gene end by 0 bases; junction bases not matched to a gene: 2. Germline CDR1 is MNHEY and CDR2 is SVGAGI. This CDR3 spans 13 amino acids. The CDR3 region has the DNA TGTGCCAGCAGACAGGGGAGCTCCTACGAGCAGTACGTC. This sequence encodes CASRQGSSYEQYV.

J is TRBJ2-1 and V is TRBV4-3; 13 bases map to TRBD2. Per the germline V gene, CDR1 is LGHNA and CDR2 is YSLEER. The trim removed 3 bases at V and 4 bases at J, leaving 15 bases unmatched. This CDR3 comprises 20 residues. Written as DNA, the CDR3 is TGCGCCAGCAGCCATCCGGGTGGACTAGCGGGAGTATCTGGTTACAATGAGCAGTTCTTC. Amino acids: CASSHPGGLAGVSGYNEQFF.

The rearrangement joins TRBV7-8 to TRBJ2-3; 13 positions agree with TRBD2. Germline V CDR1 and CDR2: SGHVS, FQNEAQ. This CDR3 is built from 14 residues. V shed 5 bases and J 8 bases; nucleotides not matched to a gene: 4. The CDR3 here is CASSPGLAGVTQYF. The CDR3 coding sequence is TGTGCCAGCAGCCCTGGACTAGCGGGGGTTACGCAGTATTTT.

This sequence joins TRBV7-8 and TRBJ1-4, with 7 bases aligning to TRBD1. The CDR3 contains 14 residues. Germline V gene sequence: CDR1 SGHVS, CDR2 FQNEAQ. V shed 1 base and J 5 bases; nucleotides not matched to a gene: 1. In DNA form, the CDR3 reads TGTGCCAGCAGCTTAGGACAGGGAAATGAAAAACTGTTTTTT. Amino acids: CASSLGQGNEKLFF.